The rows below give T cell receptor beta chains drawn from one sample of a study of blood T cells in healthy people across ages. TCRdb re-called the 5' RACE reads through MiXCR, storing one row per CDR3 protein. The sample shows around 800,000 distinct CDR3 sequences, around a quarter of them seen only once. The same sample was also studied in work on T cells of mothers and their children.

Sequences were obtained from blood. Receptor source: a boy aged 5-17 years in good health. Both conserved end residues are part of each CDR3. The D gene is left open where the match is weak. Clone size is not always given. Where it is, it says once, few, many or a class for expanded clones.

D: .
size: few
J: TRBJ2-6
V: TRBV4-2
DNA: TGTGCCAGCAGCCAAGACCATTCTGGGGCCAACGTCCTGACTTTC
CDR3: CASSQDHSGANVLTF

D: .
size: few
J: TRBJ2-5
V: TRBV7-9
DNA: TGTGCCAGCAATCAAGGGGGGTTGAGAGAGACCCAGTACTTC
CDR3: CASNQGGLRETQYF

D: .
size: .
J: TRBJ2-4
V: TRBV29-1
DNA: TGCAGCGTTGAAGTAGAGCTAGGGAACATTCAGTACTTC
CDR3: CSVEVELGNIQYF

D: .
size: .
J: TRBJ2-1
V: TRBV13
DNA: TGCGCCAGCAGCACCCTGGGAGCGGAATCCCACAATGAGCAGTTCTTC
CDR3: CASSTLGAESHNEQFF

D: TRBD2
size: many
J: TRBJ2-2
V: TRBV4-1
DNA: TGCGCCAGCAGCCAATGGACTAGCGGGGAGCTGTTTTTT
CDR3: CASSQWTSGELFF

D: TRBD1
size: few
J: TRBJ2-7
V: TRBV11-2
DNA: TGTGCCAGCAGCCTCCAGCGGACAGGGGATCCCGGTCCTTCCAGTTTC
CDR3: CASSLQRTGDPGPSSF

D: TRBD1
size: few
J: TRBJ1-2
V: TRBV10-1
DNA: TGCGCCAGCAGTGAGAAAGGACAGGGTCATGGCTACACCTTC
CDR3: CASSEKGQGHGYTF

D: .
size: .
J: TRBJ1-4
V: TRBV5-1
DNA: TGCGCCAGCAGCCTACAGGGTTGGGATGAAAAACTGTTTTTT
CDR3: CASSLQGWDEKLFF

D: TRBD1
size: .
J: TRBJ2-3
V: TRBV7-7
DNA: TGTGCCAGCAGTCCCGGGACAGGGGGGAGGACAGATACGCAGTATTTT
CDR3: CASSPGTGGRTDTQYF

D: .
size: many
J: TRBJ2-2
V: TRBV6-6
DNA: TGTGCCAGCAGTTACCTGAGACAAGGAGACACCGGGGAGCTGTTTTTT
CDR3: CASSYLRQGDTGELFF

D: .
size: .
J: TRBJ1-1
V: TRBV7-9
DNA: TGTGCCAGCAGTTTTGTGGGGGAAATGAACACTGAAGCTTTCTTT
CDR3: CASSFVGEMNTEAFF

D: .
size: .
J: TRBJ2-3
V: TRBV6-5
DNA: TGTGCCAGCAGCCAATTCGGGGTTAGCACAGATACGCAGTATTTT
CDR3: CASSQFGVSTDTQYF

D: .
size: few
J: TRBJ2-7
V: TRBV3-1
DNA: TGTGCCAGCAGCCAAGATTTGGGCTACGAGCAGTACTTC
CDR3: CASSQDLGYEQYF

D: .
size: .
J: TRBJ1-2
V: TRBV28
DNA: TGTGCCAGCAGCAGAGGATACCTGGGCTACACCTTC
CDR3: CASSRGYLGYTF

D: .
size: few
J: TRBJ2-3
V: TRBV6-6
DNA: TGTGCCAGCAGTTACGGGGGGTGGGGGGCAGATACGCAGTATTTT
CDR3: CASSYGGWGADTQYF

D: .
size: .
J: TRBJ2-5
V: TRBV27
DNA: TGTGCCAGCAGTTTATTTGGGGCCGAGACCCAGTACTTC
CDR3: CASSLFGAETQYF

D: .
size: few
J: TRBJ2-7
V: TRBV27
DNA: TGTGCCAGCAGTTTATCGAGTGGCAGGGGCTACGAGCAGTACTTC
CDR3: CASSLSSGRGYEQYF

D: .
size: few
J: TRBJ1-2
V: TRBV10-3
DNA: TGTGCCATAGGGAGGCAGGAGGAAAATGGCTACACCTTC
CDR3: CAIGRQEENGYTF

D: .
size: few
J: TRBJ2-7
V: TRBV20-1
DNA: TGCAGTGCTCTACAGGGAGGGAGTGGTTACGTGCAGTACTTC
CDR3: CSALQGGSGYVQYF

D: TRBD1
size: .
J: TRBJ2-1
V: TRBV6-5
DNA: TGTGCCAGCAGTCACGGACAGGGGGTCTACAATGAGCAGTTCTTC
CDR3: CASSHGQGVYNEQFF

D: .
size: few
J: TRBJ2-6
V: TRBV12-3/TRBV12-4
DNA: TGTGCCAGCAGCCAACGGACTCAAAGCTCTGGGGCCAACGTCCTGACTTTC
CDR3: CASSQRTQSSGANVLTF

D: TRBD2
size: few
J: TRBJ2-5
V: TRBV30
DNA: TGTGCCTGGAGCGGGGGGGCCGACGAGACCCAGTACTTC
CDR3: CAWSGGADETQYF

D: .
size: few
J: TRBJ2-7
V: TRBV12-5
DNA: TGTGCTAGTGGTGTGAACAGCCTCTCCTACGAGCAGTACTTC
CDR3: CASGVNSLSYEQYF

D: TRBD2
size: .
J: TRBJ2-1
V: TRBV6-5
DNA: TGTGCCAGCAGTTATGGCGGGGGGGCCCCTGAGCAGTTCTTC
CDR3: CASSYGGGAPEQFF

D: TRBD1
size: few
J: TRBJ1-2
V: TRBV7-9
DNA: TGTGCCAGCAGCCCAACCGGGACAGGGGGCGCCTATGGCTACACCTTC
CDR3: CASSPTGTGGAYGYTF

D: TRBD1
size: few
J: TRBJ1-4
V: TRBV6-6
DNA: TGTGCCAGCACCCTAGGACAGGCTAATGAAAAACTGTTTTTT
CDR3: CASTLGQANEKLFF

D: TRBD1
size: .
J: TRBJ1-2
V: TRBV7-3
DNA: TGTGCCAGCAGCCCCCGGGACAGGGCTGGTGGCTACACCTTC
CDR3: CASSPRDRAGGYTF

D: TRBD1
size: few
J: TRBJ1-5
V: TRBV30
DNA: TGTGCCTGGACACCTGGGACAGCAAATCAGCCCCAGCATTTT
CDR3: CAWTPGTANQPQHF

D: .
size: few
J: TRBJ2-7
V: TRBV2
DNA: TGTGCCAGCAGTTATCTAGAATCCAAGCAGTACTTC
CDR3: CASSYLESKQYF

D: .
size: .
J: TRBJ1-2
V: TRBV27
DNA: TGTGCCAGCAGTACCCGGGGGAACTATGGCTACACCTTC
CDR3: CASSTRGNYGYTF

D: TRBD1
size: .
J: TRBJ2-2
V: TRBV29-1
DNA: TGCAGCGTTGAAACAACAGGGGCCGCCGGGGAGCTGTTTTTT
CDR3: CSVETTGAAGELFF

D: .
size: few
J: TRBJ1-2
V: TRBV7-9
DNA: TGTGCCAGCAGCCCCCCCCCTCAGGGGACCTATGGCTACACCTTC
CDR3: CASSPPPQGTYGYTF

D: TRBD1
size: .
J: TRBJ1-4
V: TRBV4-1
DNA: TGCGCCAGCAGCCATCCCCCGGGACAGGGGAATGAAAAACTGTTTTTT
CDR3: CASSHPPGQGNEKLFF

D: .
size: .
J: TRBJ1-1
V: TRBV10-3
DNA: TGTGCCATCAGTGCTGAGAGCGACACTGAAGTTTTCTTT
CDR3: CAISAESDTEVFF

D: TRBD2
size: .
J: TRBJ2-3
V: TRBV5-1
DNA: TGCGCCAGCAGCAAGGCCGGGACTAGCGTTAGCACAGATACGCAGTATTTT
CDR3: CASSKAGTSVSTDTQYF

D: .
size: few
J: TRBJ2-1
V: TRBV20-1
DNA: TGCAGTGTCCACAGGGCGTCGTACAATGAGCAGTTCTTC
CDR3: CSVHRASYNEQFF

D: .
size: .
J: TRBJ2-7
V: TRBV4-1
DNA: TGCGCCAGCAGCCAAGAATCTGGGTTGGCAGGGTCCTACGAGCAGTACTTC
CDR3: CASSQESGLAGSYEQYF

D: .
size: few
J: TRBJ2-3
V: TRBV29-1
DNA: TGCAGCGTGGGGGTCGGAAGTACAGATACGCAGTATTTT
CDR3: CSVGVGSTDTQYF

D: TRBD2
size: .
J: TRBJ2-1
V: TRBV12-3/TRBV12-4
DNA: TGTGCCAGCAGCCAGGCCAGCGGGGGCGGCAATGAGCAGTTCTTC
CDR3: CASSQASGGGNEQFF

D: .
size: few
J: TRBJ1-2
V: TRBV12-3/TRBV12-4
DNA: TGTGCCAGCACCCGAGGGCACGGGGAACGTGGCTACACCTTC
CDR3: CASTRGHGERGYTF

D: TRBD1
size: .
J: TRBJ2-1
V: TRBV9
DNA: TGTGCCAGCGGGACAGGGTCGGGTGAGCAGTTCTTC
CDR3: CASGTGSGEQFF

D: .
size: few
J: TRBJ2-3
V: TRBV7-9
DNA: TGTGCCAGCAGCTTACAAGGTGACTCCGATACGCAGTATTTT
CDR3: CASSLQGDSDTQYF

D: .
size: .
J: TRBJ2-7
V: TRBV4-1
DNA: TGCGCCAGCAGCCATCTAGAGGGAGCGTTTGGCGAGCAGTACTTC
CDR3: CASSHLEGAFGEQYF

D: TRBD2
size: .
J: TRBJ2-1
V: TRBV14
DNA: TGTGCCAGCAGCCGAAGGGCGGGAGGGCCAAAAAATGAGCAGTTCTTC
CDR3: CASSRRAGGPKNEQFF

D: .
size: .
J: TRBJ2-3
V: TRBV4-1
DNA: TGCGCCAGCTCTAAGGCAGGACATTCTAGCACAGATACGCAGTATTTT
CDR3: CASSKAGHSSTDTQYF

D: TRBD2
size: .
J: TRBJ2-1
V: TRBV5-4
DNA: TGTGCCAGCAGCCCTCTAAGCGGGGGGTACTACAATGAGCAGTTCTTC
CDR3: CASSPLSGGYYNEQFF

D: TRBD1
size: many
J: TRBJ2-1
V: TRBV7-9
DNA: TGTGCCAGCAGCGCACAAGACAGGGCATCCTACAATGAGCAGTTCTTC
CDR3: CASSAQDRASYNEQFF

D: .
size: .
J: TRBJ1-4
V: TRBV6-6
DNA: TGTGCCAGCACTTCGAGTGAAAAACTGTTTTTT
CDR3: CASTSSEKLFF

D: TRBD2
size: .
J: TRBJ2-1
V: TRBV9
DNA: TGTGCCAGCAGCGTAGGGGGTGGGACTACCGACAATGAGCAGTTCTTC
CDR3: CASSVGGGTTDNEQFF

D: .
size: few
J: TRBJ1-5
V: TRBV3-1
DNA: TGTGCCAGCAGCCAAGGCCGGTCGGGAGCTCAGCCCCAGCATTTT
CDR3: CASSQGRSGAQPQHF